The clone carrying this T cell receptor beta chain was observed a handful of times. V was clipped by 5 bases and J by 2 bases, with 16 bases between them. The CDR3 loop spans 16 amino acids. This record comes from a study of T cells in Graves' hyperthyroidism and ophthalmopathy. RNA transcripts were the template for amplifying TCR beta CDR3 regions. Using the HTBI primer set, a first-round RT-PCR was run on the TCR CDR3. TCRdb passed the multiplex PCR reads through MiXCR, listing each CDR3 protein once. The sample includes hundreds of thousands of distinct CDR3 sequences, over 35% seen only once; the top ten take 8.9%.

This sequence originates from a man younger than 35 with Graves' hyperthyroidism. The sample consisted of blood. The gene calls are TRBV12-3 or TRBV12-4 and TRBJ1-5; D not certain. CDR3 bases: TGTGCCAGCAGTCAGGCGGGGAGTGTGGGCAATCAGCCCCAGCATTTT. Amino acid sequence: CASSQAGSVGNQPQHF.